This T cell receptor (beta chain) was identified during a study of identical twins. This clonotype was recorded a few times. This CDR3 contains 16 residues. The trim removed 4 bases at V and 7 bases at J, leaving 14 bases unmatched. Germline lookup yields CDR1 SGHAT and CDR2 FQNNGV. TCRdb re-called the 5' RACE reads with MiXCR, one entry per CDR3 protein. The sample consists of about 340,000 distinct CDR3 sequences, approximately 13% of them appearing once. The same data also went into a second study, on yellow fever vaccine responses in identical twins.

Sequencing was done on a sample of CD8+ T cells sorted from blood. The rearrangement joins TRBV11-2 to TRBJ2-7; 9 nucleotides line up with TRBD2. The TCR was taken from a woman between 18 and 30 years old in good health. The CDR3 DNA reads as TGTGCCAGCAGCTGGATGATAGCGGGAGCCCCCGGGGAGCAGTACTTC. Translation: CASSWMIAGAPGEQYF.